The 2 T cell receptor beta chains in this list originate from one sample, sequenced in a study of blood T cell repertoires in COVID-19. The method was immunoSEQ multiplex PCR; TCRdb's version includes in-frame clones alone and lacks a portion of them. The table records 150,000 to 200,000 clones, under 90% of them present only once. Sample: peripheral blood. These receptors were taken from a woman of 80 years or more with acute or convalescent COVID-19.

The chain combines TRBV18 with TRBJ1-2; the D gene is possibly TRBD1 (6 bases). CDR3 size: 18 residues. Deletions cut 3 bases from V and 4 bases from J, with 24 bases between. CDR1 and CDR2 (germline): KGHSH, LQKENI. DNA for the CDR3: TGTGCCAGCTCACCGTATATCCCCTCAGGGGTTAAACGCTATGGCTACACCTTC. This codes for CASSPYIPSGVKRYGYTF.

CDR3 amino acids: CASTNRGTTEAFF. The CDR3 nucleotides are TGTGCCAGTACCAACAGGGGGACCACTGAAGCTTTCTTT. The chain carries TRBV19 and TRBJ1-1; 8 positions match TRBD1. Germline V CDR1 and CDR2: LNHDA, SQIVND (reference sequence). This CDR3 has 13 residues. V shed 7 bases, J shed 4 bases, and the junction held 5 bases outside the gene matches.